This TCR beta chain derives from a study of beta chain features in type 1 diabetes. General observations from the study: Here, the possible influence of HLA type (on TCRB rearrangement) remained unresolved. Insertions at VDJ junctions were less frequent in type 1 diabetes patients. These patients also deleted more nucleotides at the same junctions.

Expressed TCRB transcripts were sequenced because the isolated RNA had all been reverse transcribed beforehand. Sequenced by immunoSEQ multiplex PCR; TCRdb stores in-frame clones only, minus some. The sample contains 250,000 to 300,000 clones, 7.5% to 9.5% of which appear only once. Trimming pared 4 bases from V and 4 bases from J, leaving 14 bases between. In germline, CDR1 is SGHNT, CDR2 YYREEE (reference sequence). The length of the CDR3 is 14 residues. This clone was recorded a few times. The antigen remains undetermined. This chain connects TRBV5-4 to TRBJ2-5, with D tentatively TRBD1 or TRBD2 (5 bases each). The specimen was central memory CD4+ T cells from blood. The sequence came from a young woman in good health. Here the CDR3 reads CASSLSMGTETQYF. The CDR3 nucleotides read TGTGCCAGCAGCCTCTCAATGGGGACAGAGACCCAGTACTTC.